This passage covers 16 T cell receptor beta chains from one sample sequenced in a study of T-cell reconstitution after alpha-beta-depleted transplantation in children. Unique molecular identifiers were incorporated into the prepared TCRbeta library. TCRdb ran MiXCR on the PCR reads and lists one entry per CDR3 protein. The table records around 530,000 distinct CDR3 sequences, 32% of them present only once. The source was PBMCs from the stem cell graft donor, collected from the stem cell graft. The receptor set was obtained from a human donor who donated a stem cell graft to a child with aplastic anemia.

The CDR3 coding sequence is TGTGCCAGCAGTCCCGGTGGGCGTGAGCAGTTCTTC. Its protein is CASSPGGREQFF. This chain uses TRBV28 with TRBJ2-1; D not certain. Germline V gene data show CDR1 as MDHEN and CDR2 as SYDVKM. This CDR3 contains 12 residues. Trimming left V 5 bases short and J 9 bases short, with 11 bases between.

A few counts support this clonotype. This rearrangement joins TRBV4-3 to TRBJ2-2, with D unclear. The CDR3 sequence is 15 residues long. Trimming left V 0 bases short and J 6 bases short, with 11 bases between. Germline V gene data show CDR1 as LGHNA and CDR2 as YSLEER. CDR3: CASSQEHPRPGELFF. The CDR3 DNA reads TGCGCCAGCAGCCAAGAACACCCCCGGCCCGGGGAGCTGTTTTTT.

The chain couples TRBV9 to TRBJ1-1; TRBD1 might be the D (6 bases). The V gene lost 0 bases and the J gene lost 4 bases, with 16 bases spanning the gap. The CDR3 runs to 16 residues. CDR1 and CDR2 (germline): SGDLS, YYNGEE. CDR3 region: CASSVGGGRGVTEAFF. The CDR3, as DNA: TGTGCCAGCAGCGTAGGGGGGGGCAGGGGAGTCACTGAAGCTTTCTTT.

The rearrangement joins TRBV3-1 to TRBJ2-1; D is possibly TRBD1 or TRBD2 (5 bases each). V was shortened by 8 bases and J by 7 bases, with 18 bases between the two germline ends. Germline-derived CDR1 and CDR2 are LGHDT and YNNKEL (reference sequence). CDR3 length: 14 residues. CDR3 residues: CASGEWGSGNEQFF. CDR3 bases: TGTGCCAGCGGAGAGTGGGGGAGTGGGAATGAGCAGTTCTTC.

The chain combines TRBV27 with TRBJ1-1; weak D call: TRBD1 (6 bases). Germline values: CDR1 MNHEY, CDR2 SMNVEV (reference sequence). CDR3 length: 16 residues. Trimming stripped 6 bases from V and 5 bases from J, with 22 bases between. CDR3 residues: CASSPGWGGGGTEAFF. The CDR3 region has the DNA TGTGCCAGCAGCCCCGGATGGGGAGGGGGGGGAACTGAAGCTTTCTTT.

This clonotype was observed a few times. In nucleotides, the CDR3 is TGTGCCAGCAGTATTAGGGGTTCTCCAGGAGTTAGCGATGGCTACACCTTC. Translating gives CASSIRGSPGVSDGYTF. The chain uses TRBV12-3 or TRBV12-4 and TRBJ1-2; the D gene is possibly TRBD1 (5 bases). Deletions cut 5 bases from V and 6 bases from J, with 25 bases between. The CDR3 runs 17 residues.

This chain links TRBV7-9 with TRBJ1-1, with TRBD1 as a possible D gene (6 bases). The CDR3 sequence is 17 residues long. Trimming cost V 0 bases and J 5 bases, with 19 bases left between them. Germline V lookup: CDR1 SEHNR, CDR2 FQNEAQ (reference sequence). CDR3 sequence (DNA): TGTGCCAGCAGCTTAGCGATGAGCGGGGGCCCCGGGACTGAAGCTTTCTTT. Encoded protein: CASSLAMSGGPGTEAFF.

This clonotype was picked up a small number of times. The CDR3 DNA sequence: TGTGCCAGCAGCCCAACCCTGGGGGCGCGGGATCAGCCCCAGCATTTT. Translation gives CASSPTLGARDQPQHF. The chain employs TRBV7-2 and TRBJ1-5, with TRBD1 as a possible D gene (6 bases). The V gene's germline CDR1 is SGHTA and CDR2 FQGNSA. This CDR3 spans 16 amino acids. Trimming cost V 5 bases and J 5 bases, with 19 bases left between them.

The chain is built from TRBV19 and TRBJ2-7; no definite D call. The germline V and J ends were trimmed by 0 bases and 4 bases, with 7 bases remaining between them. CDR1 is LNHDA, CDR2 SQIVND, per germline (reference sequence). The CDR3 has 13 amino acids. CDR3 nucleotides: TGTGCCAGTAGTATAGATCGTGGGTACGAGCAGTACTTC. Protein sequence: CASSIDRGYEQYF.

This chain uses TRBV6-5 with TRBJ1-6; no firm D call. The CDR3 spans 17 residues. The germline gives CDR1 MNHEY, CDR2 SVGAGI. Trimming removed 0 bases at V and 9 bases at J, with 18 bases between. CDR3 residues: CASSYSSTGSFGSPLHF. Written as DNA, the CDR3 is TGTGCCAGCAGTTACTCGAGTACCGGGAGTTTTGGTTCACCCCTCCACTTT.

The chain has TRBV2 and TRBJ1-5; no reliable D call. The ends were cut back, 5 bases at V and 6 bases at J, with 17 bases in the middle. The CDR3 extends over 15 amino acids. Germline V gene sequence: CDR1 SNHLY, CDR2 FYNNEI. In DNA form, the CDR3 reads TGTGCCAGCAGTAACCGTGGGGAGGGTAGTCAGCCCCAGCATTTT. Translation: CASSNRGEGSQPQHF.

The chain has TRBV10-3 and TRBJ2-7, with TRBD1 matching 8 bases. The V gene end was trimmed by 6 bases and the J gene end by 12 bases; junction bases not matched to a gene: 13. The CDR3 is made up of 13 amino acids. CDR1 ENHRY and CDR2 SYGVKD come from the germline V gene. CDR3 DNA sequence: TGTGCCATCAGGGGGACAGGCATCTCGGGGATGTACTTC. This encodes CAIRGTGISGMYF.

In its sample, this clonotype was seen a few times. The J gene is TRBJ2-4, the V gene TRBV6-1, with a tentative D call TRBD1 (7 bases). V lost 6 bases, J lost 4 bases, and 16 bases lay in between. Germline CDR1 MNHNS, CDR2 SASEGT. The CDR3 has 15 amino acids. The CDR3 region has the DNA TGTGCCAGCAGCCCCGGCGGGACAGCGAAAAACATTCAGTACTTC. Translated, it gives CASSPGGTAKNIQYF.

There are a few counts of this clonotype. The CDR3 DNA is TGTGCCAGCAGTTCCTACGGACAGGACTGGGAGCAGTACTTC. Amino acid sequence: CASSSYGQDWEQYF. The rearrangement uses TRBV28 and TRBJ2-7; 7 nucleotides agree with TRBD1. This CDR3 contains 14 residues. The germline V gene encodes CDR1 MDHEN and CDR2 SYDVKM. V dropped 4 bases and J dropped 7; count of bases not matched to a gene: 10.

The chain is built from TRBV5-1 and TRBJ2-1, with TRBD2 matching 14 bases. Trimming took 0 bases from V and 6 from J; bases not matched to a gene: 2. In germline, CDR1 is SGHRS, CDR2 YFSETQ. The CDR3 sequence is 16 residues long. DNA for the CDR3: TGCGCCAGCAGCTTGGACGGGACTAGCGGGAGCAATGAGCAGTTCTTC. Translation gives CASSLDGTSGSNEQFF.

The J gene is TRBJ2-3, the V gene TRBV11-2; the match to TRBD2 covers 12 bases. The V and J ends lost 1 base and 5 bases, in that order; junction bases with no gene match: 10. The CDR3 sequence is 18 residues long. Germline values: CDR1 SGHAT, CDR2 FQNNGV. The CDR3 nucleotides are TGTGCCAGCAGCTTAGGTTCGACTAGCGGGAGAAGAAGAGATACGCAGTATTTT. This translates into CASSLGSTSGRRRDTQYF.